These T cell receptor beta chains were read from a single sample in a study of shared clonotypes between healthy human individuals. The table came from immunoSEQ multiplex PCR; TCRdb's copy has only in-frame clones and leaves some out. Of 2 million or so clones listed, roughly 96% are singletons. The material sequenced was naive CD4+ T cells sorted from blood. The source is a man between 18 and 35 years old in good health. CDR3s include the opening cysteine and the closing phenylalanine or tryptophan. Each record gives: J gene, D gene, clone size, V gene, CDR3 DNA, CDR3 protein. The D gene is left open where the match is weak. Size is stated for part of the rows, as once, few or many counts, or as a class when the clone is expanded.

J gene: TRBJ1-5
D gene: -
clone size: -
V gene: TRBV18
CDR3 DNA: TGCGCCAGCTCACCCGGGGGGAATCAGCCCCAGCATTTT
CDR3 protein: CASSPGGNQPQHF

J gene: TRBJ1-2
D gene: TRBD1
clone size: -
V gene: TRBV11-2
CDR3 DNA: TGTGCCAGCAGCTTTGGACAGGGGGCAGGTGGCTACACCTTC
CDR3 protein: CASSFGQGAGGYTF

J gene: TRBJ1-2
D gene: -
clone size: -
V gene: TRBV6-4
CDR3 DNA: TGTGCCAGCAGTGAGCCAGGAGCCCAAGCGCATGGCTACACCTTC
CDR3 protein: CASSEPGAQAHGYTF

J gene: TRBJ1-2
D gene: -
clone size: -
V gene: TRBV6-1
CDR3 DNA: TGTGCCAGCAGTGAAGCGATGAACCCCGGGGTCCCTCGCTACACCTTC
CDR3 protein: CASSEAMNPGVPRYTF

J gene: TRBJ2-3
D gene: -
clone size: few
V gene: TRBV18
CDR3 DNA: TGTGCCAGCTCACCTATAGATACGCAGTATTTT
CDR3 protein: CASSPIDTQYF

J gene: TRBJ2-6
D gene: -
clone size: -
V gene: TRBV12-5
CDR3 DNA: TGTGCTAGTGGCGTGGTGGCTAAGGACAGCATCTCTGGGGCCAACGTCCTGACTTTC
CDR3 protein: CASGVVAKDSISGANVLTF

J gene: TRBJ2-7
D gene: -
clone size: -
V gene: TRBV7-2
CDR3 DNA: TGTGCCAGCAGCTTAGTGTACGGGAGCCGGGAGCAGTACTTC
CDR3 protein: CASSLVYGSREQYF

J gene: TRBJ2-7
D gene: -
clone size: -
V gene: TRBV29-1
CDR3 DNA: TGCAGCGTTGAAGAACAGATTTCCTACGAGCAGTACTTC
CDR3 protein: CSVEEQISYEQYF

J gene: TRBJ1-2
D gene: TRBD1
clone size: -
V gene: TRBV5-1
CDR3 DNA: TGCGCCAGCAGTCCCGGACTTACAGGGGGATACACCTTC
CDR3 protein: CASSPGLTGGYTF

J gene: TRBJ2-3
D gene: TRBD2
clone size: -
V gene: TRBV28
CDR3 DNA: TGTGCCAGCAGTTCCCAAGGCCTAGCGGGGGGCGCTCGGGATACGCAGTATTTT
CDR3 protein: CASSSQGLAGGARDTQYF

J gene: TRBJ2-6
D gene: -
clone size: -
V gene: TRBV6-5
CDR3 DNA: TGTGCCAGCAGCCACCATACGTCTGGGGCCAACGTCCTGACTTTC
CDR3 protein: CASSHHTSGANVLTF

J gene: TRBJ2-5
D gene: -
clone size: -
V gene: TRBV5-1
CDR3 DNA: TGCGCCAGCAGCCCGCAGCAAATCCAAGAGACCCAGTACTTC
CDR3 protein: CASSPQQIQETQYF

J gene: TRBJ1-1
D gene: -
clone size: -
V gene: TRBV6-5
CDR3 DNA: TGTGCCAGCAGTTACTCGGCGGGGATGAACACTGAAGCTTTCTTT
CDR3 protein: CASSYSAGMNTEAFF

J gene: TRBJ2-3
D gene: -
clone size: once
V gene: TRBV10-3
CDR3 DNA: TGTGCCATCAGTGCCCGTCTATCGGAAGATACGCAGTATTTT
CDR3 protein: CAISARLSEDTQYF

J gene: TRBJ2-3
D gene: TRBD2
clone size: -
V gene: TRBV7-9
CDR3 DNA: TGTGCCAGCAGCTTTTTGGAGGGAGGGATCACAGATACGCAGTATTTT
CDR3 protein: CASSFLEGGITDTQYF

J gene: TRBJ2-7
D gene: -
clone size: -
V gene: TRBV6-1
CDR3 DNA: TGTGCCAGCAGTGAAGCGCTTCTGGGGGACGAGCAGTACTTC
CDR3 protein: CASSEALLGDEQYF

J gene: TRBJ2-7
D gene: TRBD1
clone size: -
V gene: TRBV11-2
CDR3 DNA: TGTGCCAGCAGGGGACAGGGGGCAGTCGCCTACGAGCAGTACTTC
CDR3 protein: CASRGQGAVAYEQYF